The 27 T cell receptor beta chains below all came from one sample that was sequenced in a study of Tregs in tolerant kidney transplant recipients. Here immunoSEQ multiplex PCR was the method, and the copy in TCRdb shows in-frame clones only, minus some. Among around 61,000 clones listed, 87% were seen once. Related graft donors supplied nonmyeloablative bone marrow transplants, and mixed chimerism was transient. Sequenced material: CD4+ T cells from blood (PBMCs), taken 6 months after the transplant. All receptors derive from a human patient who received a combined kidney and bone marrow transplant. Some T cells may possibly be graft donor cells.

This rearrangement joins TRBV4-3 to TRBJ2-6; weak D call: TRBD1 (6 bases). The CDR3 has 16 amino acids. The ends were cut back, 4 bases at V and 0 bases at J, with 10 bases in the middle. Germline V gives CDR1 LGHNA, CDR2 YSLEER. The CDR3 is CASSRTASSGANVLTF. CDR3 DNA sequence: TGCGCCAGCAGCCGGACAGCGAGCTCTGGGGCCAACGTCCTGACTTTC.

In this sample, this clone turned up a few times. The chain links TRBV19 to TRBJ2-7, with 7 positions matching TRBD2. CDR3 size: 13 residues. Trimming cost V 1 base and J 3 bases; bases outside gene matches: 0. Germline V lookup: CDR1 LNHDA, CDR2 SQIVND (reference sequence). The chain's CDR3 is CASSIGEGYEQYF. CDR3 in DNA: TGTGCCAGTAGTATAGGGGAGGGCTACGAGCAGTACTTC.

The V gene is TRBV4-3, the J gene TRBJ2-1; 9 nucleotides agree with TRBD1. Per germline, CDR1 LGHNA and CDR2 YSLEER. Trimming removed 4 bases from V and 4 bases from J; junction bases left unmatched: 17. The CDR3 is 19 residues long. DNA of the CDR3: TGCGCCAGCAGCCGTTTGCACCAACGGACGGACAGGGGATACAATGAGCAGTTCTTC. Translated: CASSRLHQRTDRGYNEQFF.

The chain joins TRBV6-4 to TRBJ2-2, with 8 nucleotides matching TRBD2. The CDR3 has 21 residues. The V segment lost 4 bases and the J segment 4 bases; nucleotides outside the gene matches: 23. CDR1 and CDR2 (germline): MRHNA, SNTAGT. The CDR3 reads CASSASRRKREQKGSTGELFF. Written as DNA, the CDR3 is TGTGCCAGCAGTGCCTCCAGACGGAAGCGGGAGCAAAAAGGTAGCACCGGGGAGCTGTTTTTT.

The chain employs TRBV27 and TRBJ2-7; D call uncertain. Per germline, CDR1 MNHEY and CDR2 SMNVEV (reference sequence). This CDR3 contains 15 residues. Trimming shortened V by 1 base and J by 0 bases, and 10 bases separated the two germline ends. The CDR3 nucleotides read TGTGCCAGCAGTTTATTCAGTAGGAGCTCCTACGAGCAGTACTTC. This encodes CASSLFSRSSYEQYF.

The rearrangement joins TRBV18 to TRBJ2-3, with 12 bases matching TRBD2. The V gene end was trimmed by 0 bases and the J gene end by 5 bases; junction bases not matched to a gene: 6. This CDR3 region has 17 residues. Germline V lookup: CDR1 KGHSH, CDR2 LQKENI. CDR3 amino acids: CASSPPWTSGTGDTQYF. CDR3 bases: TGTGCCAGCTCACCACCGTGGACTAGCGGGACTGGAGATACGCAGTATTTT. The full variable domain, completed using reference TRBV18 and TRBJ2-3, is NAGVMQNPRHLVRRRGQEARLRCSPMKGHSHVYWYRQLPEEGLKFMVYLQKENIIDESGMPKERFSAEFPKEGPSILRIQQVVRGDSAAYFCASSPPWTSGTGDTQYFGPGTRLTVL.

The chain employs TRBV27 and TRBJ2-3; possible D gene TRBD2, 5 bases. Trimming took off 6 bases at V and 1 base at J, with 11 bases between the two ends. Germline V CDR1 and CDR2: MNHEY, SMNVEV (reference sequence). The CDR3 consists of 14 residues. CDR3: CASRWELGTDTQYF. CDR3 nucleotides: TGTGCCAGCAGGTGGGAGTTGGGCACAGATACGCAGTATTTT.

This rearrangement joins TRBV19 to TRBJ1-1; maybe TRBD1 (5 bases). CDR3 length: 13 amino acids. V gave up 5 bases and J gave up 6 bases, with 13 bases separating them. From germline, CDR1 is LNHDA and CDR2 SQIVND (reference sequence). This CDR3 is CASSFQGPPEAFF. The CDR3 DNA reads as TGTGCCAGTAGTTTTCAGGGCCCCCCTGAAGCTTTCTTT.

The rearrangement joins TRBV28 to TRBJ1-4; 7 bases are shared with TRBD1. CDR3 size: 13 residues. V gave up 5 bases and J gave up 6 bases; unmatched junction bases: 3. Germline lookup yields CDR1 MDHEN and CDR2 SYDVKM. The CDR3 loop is CASSTGTDEKLFF. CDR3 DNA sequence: TGTGCCAGCAGTACTGGGACAGATGAAAAACTGTTTTTT.

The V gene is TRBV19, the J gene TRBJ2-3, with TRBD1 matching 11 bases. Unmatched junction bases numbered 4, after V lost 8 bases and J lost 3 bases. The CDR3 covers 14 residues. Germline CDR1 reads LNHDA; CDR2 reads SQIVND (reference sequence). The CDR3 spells CASRWDRGTDTQYF. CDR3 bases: TGTGCCAGTCGTTGGGACAGGGGGACAGATACGCAGTATTTT.

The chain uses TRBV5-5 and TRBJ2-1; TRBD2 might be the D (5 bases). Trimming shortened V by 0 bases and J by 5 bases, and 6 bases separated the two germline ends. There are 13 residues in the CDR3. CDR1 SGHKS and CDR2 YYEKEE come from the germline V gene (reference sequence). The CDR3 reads CASSLVGNNEQFF. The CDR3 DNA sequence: TGTGCCAGCAGCTTGGTCGGGAACAATGAGCAGTTCTTC.

The CDR3 DNA reads TGTGCCAGCTCACCAGGCAGGGCGGAGACCCAGTACTTC. This sequence encodes CASSPGRAETQYF. V is TRBV18 and J is TRBJ2-5; perhaps TRBD1 as D (5 bases). V gave up 2 bases and J gave up 5 bases, with 9 bases separating them. The CDR3 runs to 13 residues. Per the germline V gene, CDR1 is KGHSH and CDR2 is LQKENI.

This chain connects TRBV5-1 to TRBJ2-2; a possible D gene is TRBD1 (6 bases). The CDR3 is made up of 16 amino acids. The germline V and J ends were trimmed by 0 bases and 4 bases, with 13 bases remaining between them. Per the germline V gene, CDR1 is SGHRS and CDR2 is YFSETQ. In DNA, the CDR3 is TGCGCCAGCAGCTTGGTTGTTGGGGGCACCACCGGGGAGCTGTTTTTT. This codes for CASSLVVGGTTGELFF.

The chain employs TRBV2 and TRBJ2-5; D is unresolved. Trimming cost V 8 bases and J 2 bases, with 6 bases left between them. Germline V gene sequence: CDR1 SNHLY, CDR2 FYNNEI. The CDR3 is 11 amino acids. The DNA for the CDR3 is TGTGCCAGCGGAGAGCAAGAGACCCAGTACTTC. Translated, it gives CASGEQETQYF.

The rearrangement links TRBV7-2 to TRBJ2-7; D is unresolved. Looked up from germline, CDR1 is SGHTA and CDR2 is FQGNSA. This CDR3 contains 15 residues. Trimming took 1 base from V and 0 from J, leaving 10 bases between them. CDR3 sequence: CASSLDARSSYEQYF. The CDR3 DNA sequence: TGTGCCAGCAGCTTAGATGCACGGAGCTCCTACGAGCAGTACTTC.

The CDR3 bases are TGCGCCAGCAGCTCACAGGGAGGCAATCAGCCCCAGCATTTT. Its protein product is CASSSQGGNQPQHF. This chain connects TRBV5-1 to TRBJ1-5; D is perhaps TRBD1 (6 bases). CDR1 SGHRS and CDR2 YFSETQ come from the germline V gene. Trimming took off 3 bases at V and 2 bases at J, with 9 bases between the two ends. The CDR3 contains 14 residues.

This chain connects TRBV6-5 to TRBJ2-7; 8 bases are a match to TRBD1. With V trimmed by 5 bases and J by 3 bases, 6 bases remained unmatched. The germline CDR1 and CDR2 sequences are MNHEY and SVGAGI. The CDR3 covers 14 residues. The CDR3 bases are TGTGCCAGCAGTCGACAGGGGAGTGTCTACGAGCAGTACTTC. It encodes CASSRQGSVYEQYF.

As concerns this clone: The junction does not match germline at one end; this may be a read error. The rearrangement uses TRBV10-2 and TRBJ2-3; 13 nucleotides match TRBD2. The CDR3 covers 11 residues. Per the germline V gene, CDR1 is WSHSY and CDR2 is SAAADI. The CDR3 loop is CASRTSGGPVF. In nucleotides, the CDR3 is TGCGCCAGCAGGACTAGCGGGGGGCCAGTTTTT.

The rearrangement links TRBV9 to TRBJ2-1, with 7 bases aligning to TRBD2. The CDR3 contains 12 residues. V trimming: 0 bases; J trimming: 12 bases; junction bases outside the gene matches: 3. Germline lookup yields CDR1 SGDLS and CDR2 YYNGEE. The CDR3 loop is CASSVASGGQFF. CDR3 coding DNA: TGTGCCAGCAGCGTAGCTAGCGGTGGGCAGTTCTTC.

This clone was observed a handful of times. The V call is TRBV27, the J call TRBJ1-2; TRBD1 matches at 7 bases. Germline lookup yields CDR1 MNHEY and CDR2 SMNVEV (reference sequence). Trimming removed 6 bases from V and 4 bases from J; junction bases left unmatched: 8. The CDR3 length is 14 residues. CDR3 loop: CASSSRDRFYGYTF. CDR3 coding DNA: TGTGCCAGCAGCTCCCGGGACAGATTCTATGGCTACACCTTC.

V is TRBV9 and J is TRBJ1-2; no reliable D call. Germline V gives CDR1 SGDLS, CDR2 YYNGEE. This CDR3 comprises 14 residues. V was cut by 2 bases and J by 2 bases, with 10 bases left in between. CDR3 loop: CASSVAGKNYGYTF. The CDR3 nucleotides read TGTGCCAGCAGCGTGGCGGGCAAGAACTATGGCTACACCTTC.

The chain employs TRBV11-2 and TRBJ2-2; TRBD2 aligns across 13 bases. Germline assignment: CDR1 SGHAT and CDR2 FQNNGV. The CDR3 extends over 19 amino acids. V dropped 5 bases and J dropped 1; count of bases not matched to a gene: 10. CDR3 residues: CASSPPMRTSGRNTGELFF. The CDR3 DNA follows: TGTGCCAGCAGCCCTCCAATGAGGACTAGCGGGAGGAACACCGGGGAGCTGTTTTTT. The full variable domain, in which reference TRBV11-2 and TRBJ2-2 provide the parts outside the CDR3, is EAGVAQSPRYKIIEKRQSVAFWCNPISGHATLYWYQQILGQGPKLLIQFQNNGVVDDSQLPKDRFSAERLKGVDSTLKIQPAKLEDSAVYLCASSPPMRTSGRNTGELFFGEGSRLTVL.

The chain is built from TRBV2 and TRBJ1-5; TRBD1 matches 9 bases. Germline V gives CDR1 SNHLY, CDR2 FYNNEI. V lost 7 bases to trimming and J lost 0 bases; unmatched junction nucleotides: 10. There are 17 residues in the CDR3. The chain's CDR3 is CASKVDRGTYSNQPQHF. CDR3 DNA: TGTGCCAGCAAAGTCGACAGGGGGACTTATAGCAATCAGCCCCAGCATTTT.

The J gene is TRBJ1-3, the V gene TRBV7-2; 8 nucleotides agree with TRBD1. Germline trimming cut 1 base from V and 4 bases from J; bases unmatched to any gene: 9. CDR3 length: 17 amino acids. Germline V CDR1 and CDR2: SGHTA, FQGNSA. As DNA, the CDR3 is TGTGCCAGCAGCTTAGTGGAATGGGCAGGGGGCGGAAACACCATATATTTT. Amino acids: CASSLVEWAGGGNTIYF.

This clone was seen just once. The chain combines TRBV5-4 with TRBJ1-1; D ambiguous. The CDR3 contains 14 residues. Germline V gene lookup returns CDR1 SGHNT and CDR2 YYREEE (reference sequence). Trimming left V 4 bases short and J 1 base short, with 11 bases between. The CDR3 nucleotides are TGTGCCAGCAGCCTCCTTAGTAAGAACACTGAAGCTTTCTTT. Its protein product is CASSLLSKNTEAFF.

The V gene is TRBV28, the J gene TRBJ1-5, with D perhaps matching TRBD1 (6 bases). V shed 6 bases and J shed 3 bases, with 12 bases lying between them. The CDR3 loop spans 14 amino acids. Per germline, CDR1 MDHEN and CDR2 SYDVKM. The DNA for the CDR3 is TGTGCCAGCAGCCCACGGGACAACAATCAGCCCCAGCATTTT. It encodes CASSPRDNNQPQHF.

The CDR3 sequence: CASSLGGKNTGELFF. Written as DNA, the CDR3 is TGTGCCAGCAGCTTAGGAGGCAAGAACACCGGGGAGCTGTTTTTT. V usage is TRBV7-6 and J usage is TRBJ2-2; D is unclear. V lost 1 base, J lost 1 base, and 7 bases lay in between. This CDR3 region has 15 residues. Germline V gene lookup returns CDR1 SGHVS and CDR2 FNYEAQ.